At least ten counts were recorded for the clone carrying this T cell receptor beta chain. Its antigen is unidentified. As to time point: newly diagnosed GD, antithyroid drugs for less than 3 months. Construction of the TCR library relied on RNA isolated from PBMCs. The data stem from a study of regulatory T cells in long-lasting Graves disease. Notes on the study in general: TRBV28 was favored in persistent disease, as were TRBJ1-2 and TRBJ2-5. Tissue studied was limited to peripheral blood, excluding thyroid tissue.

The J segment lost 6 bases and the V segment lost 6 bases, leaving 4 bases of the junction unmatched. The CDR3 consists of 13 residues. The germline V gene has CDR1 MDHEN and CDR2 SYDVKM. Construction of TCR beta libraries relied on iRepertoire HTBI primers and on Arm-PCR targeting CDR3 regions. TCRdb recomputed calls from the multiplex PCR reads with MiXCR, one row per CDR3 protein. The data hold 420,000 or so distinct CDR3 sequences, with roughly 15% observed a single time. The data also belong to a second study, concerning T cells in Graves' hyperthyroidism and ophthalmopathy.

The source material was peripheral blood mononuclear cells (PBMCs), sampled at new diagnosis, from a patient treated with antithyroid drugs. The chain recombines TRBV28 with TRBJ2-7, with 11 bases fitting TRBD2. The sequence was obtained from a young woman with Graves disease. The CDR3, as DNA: TGTGCCAGCAGGACTAGCGGGAAGAGCGAGCAGTACTTC. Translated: CASRTSGKSEQYF.